This T cell receptor beta chain was sequenced during a study of monozygotic twins with inflammatory bowel disease. No DNA is given; TCRdb re-called the 5' RACE reads and lists each CDR3 protein once. The specimen's table records about 160,000 distinct CDR3 sequences. Germline-derived CDR1 and CDR2 are LNHDA and SQIVND (reference sequence). The CDR3 spans 12 residues. V gene TRBV19 combines with J gene TRBJ2-5; TCRdb returns TRBD2, unconfirmable since there is no DNA. The TCR originated in a human donor with ulcerative colitis or Crohn's disease, or a healthy co-twin of an affected twin (not recorded which). The sequenced sample consisted of blood. CDR3 residues: CASSSGVETQYF.